The 21 T cell receptor beta chains in this list originate from one sample, sequenced in a study of shared clonotypes between healthy human individuals. Generated by immunoSEQ multiplex PCR, the TCRdb table keeps only in-frame clones and is missing some. The table records 2 million to 2.5 million clones, approximately 94% of them present only once. What was sequenced was naive CD4+ T cells sorted from blood. The subset was: CD45RA+ positively selected. These receptors were obtained from a man aged 18 to 35 in good health.

The genes are TRBV25-1 and TRBJ1-2, with TRBD1 as a possible D gene (5 bases). V lost 4 bases, J lost 7 bases, and 10 bases lay in between. This CDR3 is built from 12 residues. In germline, CDR1 is MGHDK, CDR2 SYGVNS. CDR3 bases: TGTGCCAGCAGTGGGGTTGGGGGTGGCTACACCTTC. Translated, it gives CASSGVGGGYTF.

The chain uses TRBV30 and TRBJ2-7, with D perhaps assigned TRBD1 or TRBD2 (6 bases each). The CDR3 contains 12 residues. V lost 7 bases to trimming and J lost 1 base, with 11 bases between them. CDR1 GTSNPN and CDR2 SVGIG come from the germline V gene (reference sequence). The CDR3 DNA sequence: TGTGCCTATACAGGGACTTCCTACGAGCAGTACTTC. The encoded protein is CAYTGTSYEQYF.

Comments on this clone: The sample holds other DNA sequences that translate to the same CDR3. The chain employs TRBV18 and TRBJ2-7; 7 bases are shared with TRBD1. V shed 6 bases and J 3 bases; nucleotides not matched to a gene: 8. Germline CDR1 KGHSH, CDR2 LQKENI. The CDR3 is 14 residues long. The CDR3 sequence: CASSPPGQSYEQYF. CDR3 coding DNA: TGTGCCAGCTCTCCTCCGGGACAGAGCTACGAGCAGTACTTC.

The chain recombines TRBV6-1 with TRBJ1-5; TRBD1 agrees at 8 bases. Germline CDR1 and CDR2: MNHNS and SASEGT. This CDR3 region has 15 residues. Germline trimming cut 4 bases from V and 6 bases from J; bases unmatched to any gene: 8. CDR3 sequence (DNA): TGTGCCAGCAGTGCCCAGGGGGCGCAGGGTCAGCCCCAGCATTTT. Its protein product is CASSAQGAQGQPQHF.

Comment on this clone: The same CDR3 arises from other DNA sequences in this sample as well. The chain combines TRBV10-3 with TRBJ2-7; D not certain. Trimming took 4 bases from V and 1 from J, leaving 5 bases between them. The CDR3 length is 12 residues. CDR1 ENHRY and CDR2 SYGVKD come from the germline V gene. CDR3 sequence reads: CAISGVSYEQYF. The CDR3 DNA reads TGTGCCATCAGTGGAGTTTCCTACGAGCAGTACTTC.

This clone was counted a single time. The chain has TRBV6-5 and TRBJ1-2; the D gene is possibly TRBD1 (6 bases). Germline CDR1 reads MNHEY; CDR2 reads SVGAGI. V was shortened by 6 bases and J by 7 bases, with 18 bases between the two germline ends. This CDR3 region has 14 residues. CDR3 nucleotide sequence: TGTGCCAGCAGCGAACAGGGACTTCGGGGTGGCTACACCTTC. This sequence encodes CASSEQGLRGGYTF.

The genes are TRBV28 and TRBJ1-2; D possibly corresponds to TRBD1 (5 bases). With 4 bases removed from V and 7 bases from J, the gap between germline ends came to 19 bases. This CDR3 is 15 amino acids long. Per germline, CDR1 MDHEN and CDR2 SYDVKM. The CDR3 loop is CASSSPPVGRGGYTF. In DNA, the CDR3 is TGTGCCAGCAGTTCCCCCCCGGTGGGGCGAGGTGGCTACACCTTC.

V is TRBV12-5 and J is TRBJ2-5; the D gene could be TRBD1 or TRBD2 (5 bases each). Germline loops: CDR1 LGHNT, CDR2 FRNRAP. The CDR3 is made up of 13 amino acids. V was trimmed by 3 bases and J by 6 bases, leaving 11 bases between them. CDR3 residues: CASGLQDGKTQYF. The CDR3 DNA follows: TGTGCTAGTGGTTTACAGGACGGGAAGACCCAGTACTTC.

The chain has TRBV11-2 and TRBJ1-3, with D perhaps TRBD1 (5 bases). Germline V gives CDR1 SGHAT, CDR2 FQNNGV. The CDR3 is made up of 14 amino acids. V was trimmed by 5 bases and J by 8 bases, leaving 16 bases between them. The CDR3 DNA reads as TGTGCCAGCAGCCTACCCATCAGGGCAGACACCATATATTTT. Translated, it gives CASSLPIRADTIYF.

This sequence joins TRBV18 and TRBJ1-4; 7 bases are shared with TRBD1. The length of the CDR3 is 14 residues. The germline CDR1 and CDR2 sequences are KGHSH and LQKENI. V lost 6 bases and J lost 5; bases outside the gene matches: 6. CDR3 DNA sequence: TGTGCCAGCTCGGCGGGACAGACAAATGAAAAACTGTTTTTT. Translating gives CASSAGQTNEKLFF. The full variable domain, in which reference TRBV18 and TRBJ1-4 provide the parts outside the CDR3, is NAGVMQNPRHLVRRRGQEARLRCSPMKGHSHVYWYRQLPEEGLKFMVYLQKENIIDESGMPKERFSAEFPKEGPSILRIQQVVRGDSAAYFCASSAGQTNEKLFFGSGTQLSVL.

On this clone itself: Other DNA sequences in this specimen translate into the identical CDR3. The chain recombines TRBV28 with TRBJ2-2; 9 bases line up with TRBD1. The germline CDR1 and CDR2 sequences are MDHEN and SYDVKM. This CDR3 spans 15 amino acids. With V trimmed by 3 bases and J by 5 bases, 4 bases remained unmatched. The CDR3, as DNA: TGTGCCAGCAGTTTGGGACAGGGTCGGACCGGGGAGCTGTTTTTT. Translation: CASSLGQGRTGELFF.

The V call is TRBV4-3, the J call TRBJ2-6; D possibly corresponds to TRBD1 (5 bases). V was shortened by 1 base and J by 0 bases, with 10 bases between the two germline ends. This CDR3 has 17 amino acids. Looked up from germline, CDR1 is LGHNA and CDR2 is YSLEER. The CDR3 spells CASSQVQGISGANVLTF. The CDR3 region has the DNA TGCGCCAGCAGCCAAGTTCAGGGCATCTCTGGGGCCAACGTCCTGACTTTC.

This rearrangement joins TRBV7-9 to TRBJ1-5, with 8 bases fitting TRBD1. The CDR3 spans 15 residues. Trimming took 5 bases from V and 3 from J; bases not matched to a gene: 6. The V gene's germline CDR1 is SEHNR and CDR2 FQNEAQ (reference sequence). The CDR3 DNA sequence: TGTGCCAGCAGCCCCGGGACAGGACTCAATCAGCCCCAGCATTTT. Translating it yields CASSPGTGLNQPQHF.

The chain carries TRBV9 and TRBJ1-1; D is possibly TRBD1 (6 bases). V was shortened by 4 bases and J by 4 bases, with 14 bases between the two germline ends. The CDR3 contains 14 residues. Germline CDR1 SGDLS, CDR2 YYNGEE. The CDR3 sequence is CASSQVGQFTEAFF. The CDR3 DNA reads as TGTGCCAGCAGCCAAGTGGGACAATTCACTGAAGCTTTCTTT.

As concerns this clone: This specimen includes other DNA sequences encoding the same CDR3. This sequence joins TRBV5-1 and TRBJ2-3; no definite D call. Trimming shortened V by 0 bases and J by 0 bases, and 5 bases separated the two germline ends. The CDR3 has 14 amino acids. Germline values: CDR1 SGHRS, CDR2 YFSETQ. CDR3 DNA sequence: TGCGCCAGCAGCTTGGGTTCTAGCACAGATACGCAGTATTTT. Protein product: CASSLGSSTDTQYF.

The genes are TRBV7-2 and TRBJ1-2; no firm D call. CDR3 size: 14 residues. CDR1 and CDR2 from the germline V gene are SGHTA and FQGNSA. Trimming removed 2 bases at V and 8 bases at J, with 15 bases between. CDR3 sequence (DNA): TGTGCCAGCAGCTTATATAGGGCTCTGGGAGGCTACACCTTC. Encoded protein: CASSLYRALGGYTF.

With respect to this clone: Other nucleotide sequences in the sample specify the same CDR3. J is TRBJ2-2 and V is TRBV7-2, with D possibly TRBD2 on 5 matching bases. CDR1 and CDR2 from the germline V gene are SGHTA and FQGNSA. CDR3 length: 12 residues. Trimming removed 5 bases at V and 6 bases at J, with 7 bases between. The CDR3 sequence: CASSPRAGELFF. CDR3 DNA sequence: TGTGCCAGCAGCCCGCGGGCCGGGGAGCTGTTTTTT.

The chain uses TRBV27 and TRBJ1-2; 8 bases map to TRBD1. This CDR3 has 15 amino acids. Germline V gives CDR1 MNHEY, CDR2 SMNVEV (reference sequence). V was clipped by 3 bases and J by 4 bases; unmatched bases: 7. The CDR3, as DNA: TGTGCCAGCAGTTTGGTACGGGACAGGAGCTATGGCTACACCTTC. This encodes CASSLVRDRSYGYTF.

Concerning this clone: Other DNA sequences in this specimen translate into the identical CDR3. The chain couples TRBV6-5 to TRBJ2-1; possible D gene TRBD2, 5 bases. The germline V gene has CDR1 MNHEY and CDR2 SVGAGI. This CDR3 comprises 13 residues. V was cut by 2 bases and J by 3 bases, with 5 bases left in between. CDR3 loop: CASSYGLYNEQFF. The CDR3 region has the DNA TGTGCCAGCAGTTACGGACTCTACAATGAGCAGTTCTTC.

The chain carries TRBV6-6 and TRBJ2-3; 8 bases map to TRBD1. This CDR3 has 15 residues. Germline V CDR1 and CDR2: MNHNY, SVGAGI (reference sequence). Trimming cost V 8 bases and J 7 bases; bases outside gene matches: 14. CDR3 protein: CASGASGTGPNTQYF. CDR3 in DNA: TGTGCCAGCGGGGCATCCGGGACAGGTCCGAATACGCAGTATTTT.

Points on this clone: Other nucleotide sequences in the sample specify the same CDR3. The genes are TRBV4-1 and TRBJ2-5; a possible D gene is TRBD2 (5 bases). Trimming left V 1 base short and J 5 bases short, with 8 bases between. The CDR3 runs to 13 residues. The germline CDR1 and CDR2 sequences are MGHRA and YSYEKL. CDR3 in amino acids: CASSQGLLETQYF. CDR3 in DNA: TGCGCCAGCAGCCAAGGACTACTGGAGACCCAGTACTTC.